This TCR beta chain was identified in a study of cytomegalovirus exposure and HLA in healthy donors (dated by TCRdb to the late 2010s). About the full investigation: An earlier analysis of approximately 640 of the donors reported about 250 Gb of sequence data and approximately 110 million unique TCR beta sequences from some 180 million T cells. An early release that covered several hundred HLA-typed donors contained 250 to 350 gigabases of sequencing data and tens of millions of unique TCR sequences. The genetic ancestry cluster associated with self-reported Caucasian donors included over 80% of the roughly 410 genotyped donors. The aim of the study was to test whether cataloging public T cell receptors could identify signatures of past pathogen exposure. The study used immunosequencing to profile the T cell repertoires of around 600 subjects and linked those repertoires to cytomegalovirus serostatus. Along with the roughly 610-subject first cohort, a separate validation cohort of some 130 different subjects was used. To predict cytomegalovirus infection status, the study combined high-throughput TCR immunosequencing, statistical association of individual TCRs with disease status, and machine learning. In a later analysis, previously published TCR beta repertoires from 666 donors were re-analyzed and high-resolution HLA genotyping was added so that TCR occurrence patterns could be studied. Rather than drawing on any new phenotypic data, the later analysis identified candidate immune exposures from TCR beta sequences and the way those sequences occurred across donors. An earlier analysis of fewer than 750 of the donors used high-throughput TCR beta sequencing to judge whether each TCR beta V gene segment behaved as functional or pseudogenic. Donor age, sex, ethnicity and CMV serostatus were compiled together with the repertoire data. A later genetic analysis took genome-wide SNP genotypes for about 60% of the roughly 670 donors and used that subset as a discovery cohort. Every discovery cohort repertoire had been produced on one sequencing platform. HLA typing covered class I and class II loci at four-digit resolution. Typing coverage differed by locus: A, B, C, DRB1 and DQB1 were typed in about 629-640 donors, DQA1 in 522, DPA1 in some 610, and DPB1 in 400 to 490. About 5 DR-DQ haplotypes were handled as single units for association and clustering, since linkage in the cohort was strong. Among some 400 genotyped donors of the cohort, an average of roughly 230,000 unique TCR beta nucleotide sequences was sequenced per donor, of which about 18% were non-productive.

Preparation of the library involved the immunoSEQ multiplex PCR assay. For the multiplex PCR, a mixture combining 60 forward primers for TCR Vbeta segments and 13 reverse primers for TCR Jbeta segments was used. A multiplex PCR assay on genomic DNA amplified the CDR3 region of rearranged TCR beta genes. The Illumina HiSeq System was used to sequence the amplified TCR beta libraries as 87-base-pair reads. As for the authors' bioinformatics: In a later analysis, tens of millions of unique TCR beta chains were counted across the approximately 640 repertoires, and around 11 million of these chains were shared by at least two donors. To remove PCR and sequencing errors, raw reads were error-corrected and collapsed into unique sequences using a nearest-neighbor algorithm that merged closely related sequences. Alignment of CDR3 sequences to IMGT reference sequences was used to assign V, D and J gene segments. For a sequence to be retained, a match of at least six nucleotides to both a V gene segment and a J gene segment was required. A rearrangement counted as productive if the CDR3 had no stop codons and remained in frame with V and J, and every other rearrangement counted as non-productive. CDR3 was defined according to IMGT convention as the region running from the second conserved V-encoded cysteine to the conserved J-encoded phenylalanine. The earlier analysis of approximately 590 of the donors excluded any sequence lacking an unambiguous match to a single V gene segment. In an earlier analysis of approximately 590 of the donors, a V segment was called functional when productive rearrangements were above 56.7%, and segregating when the standard deviation between donors exceeded 5%. To diagnose cytomegalovirus status from the catalog of TCR beta chain sequences, a statistical classification framework was built. A later analysis assigned V and J genes by comparing TCR nucleotide sequences with IMGT/GENE-DB human TR gene sequences. A later analysis assigned CDR3 sequences and most-parsimonious VDJ recombination scenarios with the TCRdist pipeline. In a later analysis, each TCR beta chain was defined by its CDR3 amino acid sequence together with its V-gene family, and reads lacking a unique V-gene family were excluded. A later analysis removed 550 to 650 highly shared, low-generation-probability nucleotide sequences to deal with suspected cross-contamination and a sequencing artifact. In a later analysis, a clonal expansion index was calculated for each public chain from normalized within-repertoire ranks of inferred template counts. Generation probabilities in a later analysis came from a VDJ recombination model fitted to out-of-frame rearrangements, and those results were checked against IGoR. A later analysis scored TCR-TCR, TCR-HLA and TCR-CMV co-occurrence with hypergeometric tests, applying a repertoire-size bias correction to TCR pairs. In a later analysis, false discovery rates were estimated by permuting HLA or CMV assignments 20 times. In a later analysis, co-occurring TCRs were grouped using DBSCAN, with TCRdist sequence similarity added in when clustering inside HLA-allele-positive subsets. Repertoires with fewer than 30,000 or more than 120,000 public chains were left out of co-occurrence clustering, as were roughly five repertoires with anomalous nucleotide sharing. TCRdb holds this immuneACCESS table with in-frame rearrangements only. Some clones are missing; in checked studies, unresolved V genes explain under half, and the rest has no known cause. The D gene and trimming were derived from the DNA, and the V and J assignments and clone size from that table. In this sample the table shows over 90,000 clones, approximately 87% of which occur a single time. The ten largest clones capture approximately 2.8% of the sample.

Comments on this clone: Its antigen remains undetermined. Per-base quality was not reported, and no clone a single base away is much larger than it.

What the study reported, not specific to this receptor: Because counts were too low, roughly 18 rarely observed V segments, including chromosome 9 orphons, were left out of the earlier analysis of about 620 of the donors. According to a later analysis, most CMV-associated TCR beta chains appeared to be HLA-restricted, and the HLA associations seemed to be driven largely by CMV exposure. A further reported finding was that TCR beta sequences accurately predicted the HLA-A and HLA-B alleles for most subjects in the first cohort. Broadly in line with IMGT annotations, most TCR beta V segments showed up in productive rearrangements about 90% or about 30% of the time in an earlier analysis of under 700 of the donors. The authors suggested that the approach could potentially be extended to other disease states and immunological phenotypes. A cluster of highly shared sequence variants was judged likely to be a technical artifact of the sequencing pipeline. Because HLA typing was missing for some donors at each locus, association tests included only the typed subset. V-gene and J-gene trimming of TCR beta chains was associated with a missense DCLRE1C variant in a later genetic analysis, and the association was replicated in an independent cohort. According to a later genetic analysis, donors in an Asian-associated ancestry cluster had fewer N-insertions in productive TCRs than the approximately 610-donor mean. In a later analysis, HLA-associated TCR beta chains were found to be more clonally expanded and to have lower generation probabilities than equally common non-associated chains. A later analysis reported that several top co-occurrence clusters appeared linked to parvovirus B19, influenza, CMV and Epstein-Barr virus. Three of the identified cytomegalovirus-associated TCR beta chains were confirmed in vitro to be specific for cytomegalovirus antigens. For the cohort, immune exposure information was limited to CMV serostatus. In the study, 164 TCR beta chains were listed as associated with cytomegalovirus. The classifier was reported to diagnose cytomegalovirus status with high specificity and sensitivity in both the original and validation cohorts. A later analysis found that TCR association rates varied across HLA loci, with DRB1 alleles showing the most associated TCRs and HLA-C alleles the fewest. While some public TCRs were present in many individuals, most TCR sequences turned up only very rarely across donors. The 87-base-pair reads could not distinguish some IMGT-functional V segments, including TRBV6-2 and TRBV6-3, so those segments were excluded. At a false discovery rate of 0.05, a later analysis linked under 20,000 TCR beta sequences to specific HLA alleles. Assigning TCR associations to individual alleles was difficult when HLA alleles, especially DR and DQ, strongly co-occurred. In this cohort, only TCR beta chains were sequenced, and detectable features were limited by the absence of alpha or paired-chain data. Linkage disequilibrium might explain the correlated functional status among segregating V segments, but an unknown experimental factor could not be ruled out. Roughly uniform sequencing depth across donors was assumed in presence/absence analyses, although this assumption may not hold.

In total, around 600 healthy bone marrow donors made up the cohort. All cohort members were sampled while nominally healthy, although unrecorded immune exposures were likely present. The donor was CMV seronegative and was included in the group of about 350 seronegative cohort members. Each donor provided a peripheral blood sample, and peripheral blood mononuclear cells were used for TCR beta sequencing. The Qiagen DNeasy Blood Extraction Kit was used to extract genomic DNA from the blood cell samples. The CDR3 numbers 15 residues from cysteine through phenylalanine. The DNA shown is the 45-base CDR3, in frame from base 1. CDR1 is given as SGHDT and CDR2 as YYEEEE, both from the germline V gene. Trimming leaves V shorter by 8 bases and J shorter by 5 bases, with the junction holding 12 bases beyond the gene matches.

The source of this sequence is a man between 40 and 49 years old in good health and CMV-seronegative. The chain is made from TRBV5-6 and TRBJ1-5, with 8 central nucleotides matching TRBD1. Input material: PBMCs. The DNA reads as follows: TGTGCCAGTTCCGTAGGGGCAGGGGGCGATCAGCCCCAGCATTTT. Protein translation: CASSVGAGGDQPQHF.